This is a list of T cell receptor beta chains from one sample in a study of lymphopenia after photon versus proton radiotherapy. Data came from immunoSEQ multiplex PCR; TCRdb stores just in-frame clones and leaves some out. The sample carries approximately 24,000 clones, over 65% recorded once. The sequenced sample was peripheral blood, obtained from a patient treated with photon-based radiotherapy. The receptor set was obtained from a man aged 40-49 years with gastric cancer. The CDR3 runs from the conserved cysteine through the conserved F or W. A D gene is named only where the DNA matches it firmly. Clone sizes are given selectively: once, few, many, or a class where the clone is expanded.

CDR3: CASSSGTGESGYTF
DNA: TGTGCCAGCAGCTCCGGGACAGGGGAGAGTGGCTACACCTTC
V: TRBV7-2
J: TRBJ1-2
D: TRBD1
size: -

CDR3: CASSLETGSFSEQYF
DNA: TGTGCCAGCAGCTTGGAGACAGGGTCGTTCAGCGAGCAGTACTTC
V: TRBV7-6
J: TRBJ2-7
D: TRBD1
size: -

CDR3: CASSLGQGLYEQYF
DNA: TGTGCCAGCAGCTTGGGCCAGGGGTTATACGAGCAGTACTTC
V: TRBV5-8
J: TRBJ2-7
D: -
size: -

CDR3: CASSPPQGPVDFEQYF
DNA: TGTGCCAGCTCACCACCGCAGGGGCCCGTAGATTTCGAGCAGTACTTC
V: TRBV18
J: TRBJ2-7
D: -
size: -

CDR3: CASSLRGGNEKLFF
DNA: TGTGCCAGCAGCTTACGCGGAGGTAATGAAAAACTGTTTTTT
V: TRBV7-9
J: TRBJ1-4
D: -
size: -

CDR3: CAWKDRGNTEAFF
DNA: TGTGCCTGGAAGGACAGGGGGAACACTGAAGCTTTCTTT
V: TRBV30
J: TRBJ1-1
D: TRBD1
size: -

CDR3: CASSEAGQGASPLHF
DNA: TGTGCCAGCAGTGAAGCGGGACAGGGGGCTTCACCCCTCCACTTT
V: TRBV6-1
J: TRBJ1-6
D: TRBD1
size: -

CDR3: CASSERTGAYNEQFF
DNA: TGTGCCAGCAGTGAAAGGACAGGGGCGTACAATGAGCAGTTCTTC
V: TRBV6-1
J: TRBJ2-1
D: TRBD1
size: -

CDR3: CASSSAGARQGHAFF
DNA: TGTGCCAGCAGCTCCGCGGGGGCGAGACAGGGGCATGCTTTCTTT
V: TRBV7-2
J: TRBJ1-1
D: TRBD1
size: -

CDR3: CASSVGPTAPYEQYF
DNA: TGTGCCAGCAGCGTAGGACCGACAGCCCCCTACGAGCAGTACTTC
V: TRBV9
J: TRBJ2-7
D: -
size: -

CDR3: CAWSPSTDTQYF
DNA: TGTGCCTGGAGCCCCAGCACAGATACGCAGTATTTT
V: TRBV30
J: TRBJ2-3
D: -
size: -

CDR3: CASNLPGQSQPQHF
DNA: TGTGCCAGCAATCTACCGGGACAGAGTCAGCCCCAGCATTTT
V: TRBV2
J: TRBJ1-5
D: TRBD1
size: -

CDR3: CASSLIGGELFF
DNA: TGTGCCAGCAGTTTGATTGGCGGGGAGCTGTTTTTT
V: TRBV27
J: TRBJ2-2
D: -
size: medium-sized

CDR3: CASSRSAIITDTQYF
DNA: TGTGCCAGCAGCCGATCGGCGATTATCACAGATACGCAGTATTTT
V: TRBV7-2
J: TRBJ2-3
D: -
size: -

CDR3: CASSPGTADPSNYGYTF
DNA: TGTGCCAGCAGCCCCGGGACGGCAGACCCGTCTAACTATGGCTACACCTTC
V: TRBV9
J: TRBJ1-2
D: -
size: -

CDR3: CASSVNRGDTQYF
DNA: TGTGCCAGCAGCGTCAACAGGGGAGATACGCAGTATTTT
V: TRBV9
J: TRBJ2-3
D: TRBD1
size: -

CDR3: CASSLDVRGQGAFNTEAFF
DNA: TGTGCCAGCAGCTTGGATGTACGGGGACAGGGGGCGTTTAACACTGAAGCTTTCTTT
V: TRBV5-4
J: TRBJ1-1
D: TRBD1
size: -

CDR3: CATLRGAGELFF
DNA: TGTGCCACCCTCAGGGGGGCCGGGGAGCTGTTTTTT
V: TRBV19
J: TRBJ2-2
D: -
size: medium-sized

CDR3: CASSPDRTQAKNIQYF
DNA: TGTGCCAGCAGCCCAGACAGGACCCAGGCCAAAAACATTCAGTACTTC
V: TRBV7-2
J: TRBJ2-4
D: -
size: once

CDR3: CASSLAETGSNQPQHF
DNA: TGTGCCAGCAGCTTAGCGGAGACAGGGTCCAATCAGCCCCAGCATTTT
V: TRBV7-9
J: TRBJ1-5
D: TRBD1
size: few

CDR3: CASSIVPRAGNGYTF
DNA: TGTGCCAGTAGTATAGTACCCCGGGCGGGCAATGGCTACACCTTC
V: TRBV19
J: TRBJ1-2
D: -
size: -

CDR3: CSARDRVGYF
DNA: TGCAGTGCTAGGGACAGGGTGGGATACTTC
V: TRBV20-1
J: TRBJ2-7
D: TRBD1
size: -

CDR3: CASSVALAGGGEQFF
DNA: TGTGCCAGCAGCGTAGCACTAGCGGGGGGCGGTGAGCAGTTCTTC
V: TRBV9
J: TRBJ2-1
D: TRBD2
size: once

CDR3: CASTTGGGGEAFF
DNA: TGCGCCAGCACTACAGGGGGCGGAGGTGAAGCTTTCTTT
V: TRBV10-2
J: TRBJ1-1
D: TRBD1
size: -

CDR3: CASSPTGLDTEAFF
DNA: TGTGCTAGCAGCCCAACAGGGTTAGACACTGAAGCTTTCTTT
V: TRBV7-7
J: TRBJ1-1
D: -
size: -

CDR3: CASSHVLTGTAIYEQYF
DNA: TGTGCCAGCAGCCATGTACTCACCGGGACAGCTATCTACGAGCAGTACTTC
V: TRBV4-2
J: TRBJ2-7
D: TRBD1
size: -

CDR3: CASSSAMAYEQYF
DNA: TGTGCCAGCAGCTCCGCGATGGCCTACGAGCAGTACTTC
V: TRBV5-4
J: TRBJ2-7
D: -
size: -

CDR3: CASSDAAGITDTQYF
DNA: TGTGCCAGCAGCGACGCGGCAGGGATCACAGATACGCAGTATTTT
V: TRBV7-9
J: TRBJ2-3
D: -
size: few

CDR3: CASSIGSSYNSPLHF
DNA: TGTGCCAGTAGTATAGGAAGCTCCTATAATTCACCCCTCCACTTT
V: TRBV19
J: TRBJ1-6
D: -
size: -

CDR3: CASSPYGQEAGNEQYF
DNA: TGTGCCAGCAGCCCCTATGGGCAAGAAGCGGGTAACGAGCAGTACTTC
V: TRBV9
J: TRBJ2-7
D: -
size: few

CDR3: CASSYGAASGGEQFF
DNA: TGTGCCAGCAGTTACGGGGCCGCGAGCGGGGGTGAGCAGTTCTTC
V: TRBV6-6
J: TRBJ2-1
D: TRBD2
size: -

CDR3: CASSIQGAGNTIYF
DNA: TGTGCCAGCAGCATCCAGGGGGCTGGAAACACCATATATTTT
V: TRBV7-2
J: TRBJ1-3
D: TRBD1
size: few

CDR3: CAGQGEGNTGELFF
DNA: TGTGCCGGTCAAGGGGAGGGGAACACCGGGGAGCTGTTTTTT
V: TRBV28
J: TRBJ2-2
D: TRBD2
size: -

CDR3: CASSQVRSTDTQYF
DNA: TGTGCCAGCTCACAGGTCCGTAGCACAGATACGCAGTATTTT
V: TRBV18
J: TRBJ2-3
D: -
size: -

CDR3: CASSQEGGTGELFF
DNA: TGCGCCAGCAGCCAAGAGGGAGGGACCGGGGAGCTGTTTTTT
V: TRBV4-3
J: TRBJ2-2
D: TRBD2
size: -

CDR3: CASSTRPGLGTEAFF
DNA: TGTGCCAGCAGCACCCGACCGGGCCTGGGCACTGAAGCTTTCTTT
V: TRBV7-2
J: TRBJ1-1
D: -
size: -

CDR3: CASSEVKGLYSNQPQHF
DNA: TGTGCCAGCAGTGAAGTGAAGGGGCTTTATAGCAATCAGCCCCAGCATTTT
V: TRBV2
J: TRBJ1-5
D: -
size: -

CDR3: CASSPRTDTNEKLFF
DNA: TGTGCCAGCAGCCCCAGGACAGACACTAATGAAAAACTGTTTTTT
V: TRBV7-6
J: TRBJ1-4
D: -
size: -

CDR3: CASSLGSGGAKDTQYF
DNA: TGTGCCAGCAGCTTAGGTAGCGGGGGGGCCAAGGATACGCAGTATTTT
V: TRBV7-6
J: TRBJ2-3
D: TRBD2
size: -

CDR3: CASSPQGWNTGELFF
DNA: TGTGCCAGCAGCCCTCAGGGGTGGAACACCGGGGAGCTGTTTTTT
V: TRBV6-5
J: TRBJ2-2
D: -
size: few

CDR3: CASSPPRGAGYYGYTF
DNA: TGTGCCAGTAGCCCTCCCCGAGGGGCAGGGTACTATGGCTACACCTTC
V: TRBV19
J: TRBJ1-2
D: -
size: -

CDR3: CASSPPWTGEFTDTQYF
DNA: TGTGCCAGCAGCCCCCCCTGGACAGGGGAATTCACAGATACGCAGTATTTT
V: TRBV7-8
J: TRBJ2-3
D: TRBD1
size: -

CDR3: CASSPISSAEQYF
DNA: TGTGCCAGCAGTCCTATATCTAGCGCCGAGCAGTACTTC
V: TRBV27
J: TRBJ2-7
D: -
size: -

CDR3: CASSFSPQGNTEAFF
DNA: TGTGCCAGCAGCTTTTCTCCACAGGGGAACACTGAAGCTTTCTTT
V: TRBV11-1
J: TRBJ1-1
D: -
size: -

CDR3: CASSSTGFQETQYF
DNA: TGTGCCAGCAGTTCTACAGGTTTCCAAGAGACCCAGTACTTC
V: TRBV7-9
J: TRBJ2-5
D: -
size: -

CDR3: CASFGAGAMNTEAFF
DNA: TGTGCCAGCTTCGGAGCAGGGGCCATGAACACTGAAGCTTTCTTT
V: TRBV5-6
J: TRBJ1-1
D: -
size: -

CDR3: CASSSPGQGQLYEQYF
DNA: TGTGCCAGCAGCTCGCCCGGACAGGGTCAACTCTACGAGCAGTACTTC
V: TRBV11-2
J: TRBJ2-7
D: TRBD1
size: -

CDR3: CASSDRWRTDTQYF
DNA: TGTGCCAGCAGTGACAGGTGGAGGACAGATACGCAGTATTTT
V: TRBV6-5
J: TRBJ2-3
D: -
size: -

CDR3: CASSGGTGQPQHF
DNA: TGTGCCAGCTCGGGGGGGACGGGTCAGCCCCAGCATTTT
V: TRBV5-6
J: TRBJ1-5
D: -
size: -

CDR3: CASSPWRDTRGTQYTDTQYF
DNA: TGCGCCAGCAGCCCATGGCGGGACACTCGCGGGACTCAATACACAGATACGCAGTATTTT
V: TRBV5-1
J: TRBJ2-3
D: -
size: -

CDR3: CASSQTVGYTF
DNA: TGTGCCAGCAGCCAGACAGTCGGCTACACCTTC
V: TRBV5-5
J: TRBJ1-2
D: -
size: -